A single count supports the clone carrying this TCR beta chain. What it binds is not known. The data were obtained in a study of T cells in localized non-small cell lung cancer. Trimming left V 4 bases short and J 2 bases short, with 9 bases between. CDR3 length equals 13 residues. Germline loops: CDR1 MNHEY, CDR2 SMNVEV (reference sequence). General study results and limits: Highest T cell clonality was seen in uninvolved adjacent lung, surpassing that measured in tumor.

TCRdb keeps only in-frame clones here, not all; method: immunoSEQ multiplex PCR. The table records approximately 4,700 clones, 90% to 95% of them present only once. The chain joins TRBV27 to TRBJ2-7; D might be TRBD1 or TRBD2, each matching 5 bases. Sequencing was performed on peripheral blood, taken before any cancer treatment. The TCR originated in a woman aged 40-69 years with stage I lung adenocarcinoma. The CDR3 DNA sequence: TGTGCCAGCAGTTGGCGAGGGGCCTACGAGCAGTACTTC. Its protein is CASSWRGAYEQYF.